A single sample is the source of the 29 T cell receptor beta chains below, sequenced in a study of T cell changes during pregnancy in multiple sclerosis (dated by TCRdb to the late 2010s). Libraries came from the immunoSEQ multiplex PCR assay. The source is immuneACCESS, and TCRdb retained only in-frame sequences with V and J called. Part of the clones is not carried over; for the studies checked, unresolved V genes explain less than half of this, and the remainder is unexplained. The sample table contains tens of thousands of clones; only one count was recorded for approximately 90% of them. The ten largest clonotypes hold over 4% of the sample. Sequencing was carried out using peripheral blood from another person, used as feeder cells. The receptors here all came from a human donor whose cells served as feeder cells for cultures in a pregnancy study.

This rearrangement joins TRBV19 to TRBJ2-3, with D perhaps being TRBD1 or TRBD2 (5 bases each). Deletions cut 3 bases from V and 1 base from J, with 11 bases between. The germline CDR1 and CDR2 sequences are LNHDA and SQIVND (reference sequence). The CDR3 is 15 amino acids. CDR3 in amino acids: CASSIGRDGTDTQYF. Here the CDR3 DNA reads TGTGCCAGTAGTATTGGCAGGGACGGCACAGATACGCAGTATTTT. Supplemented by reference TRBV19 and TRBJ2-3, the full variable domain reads DGGITQSPKYLFRKEGQNVTLSCEQNLNHDAMYWYRQDPGQGLRLIYYSQIVNDFQKGDIAEGYSVSREKKESFPLTVTSAQKNPTAFYLCASSIGRDGTDTQYFGPGTRLTVL.

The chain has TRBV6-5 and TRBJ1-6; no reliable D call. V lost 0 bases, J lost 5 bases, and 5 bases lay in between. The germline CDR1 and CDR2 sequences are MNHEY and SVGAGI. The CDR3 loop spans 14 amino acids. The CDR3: CASSYSFNNSPLHF. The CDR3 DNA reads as TGTGCCAGCAGTTACTCTTTTAATAATTCACCCCTCCACTTT.

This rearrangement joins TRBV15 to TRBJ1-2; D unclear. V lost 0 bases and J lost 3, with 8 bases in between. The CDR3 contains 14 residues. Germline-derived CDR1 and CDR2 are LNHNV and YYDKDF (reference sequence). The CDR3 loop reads CATSRDIGDYGYTF. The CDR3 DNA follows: TGTGCCACCAGCAGAGATATCGGAGACTATGGCTACACCTTC. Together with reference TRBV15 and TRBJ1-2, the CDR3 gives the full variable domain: DAMVIQNPRYQVTQFGKPVTLSCSQTLNHNVMYWYQQKSSQAPKLLFHYYDKDFNNEADTPDNFQSRRPNTSFCFLDIRSPGLGDTAMYLCATSRDIGDYGYTFGSGTRLTVV.

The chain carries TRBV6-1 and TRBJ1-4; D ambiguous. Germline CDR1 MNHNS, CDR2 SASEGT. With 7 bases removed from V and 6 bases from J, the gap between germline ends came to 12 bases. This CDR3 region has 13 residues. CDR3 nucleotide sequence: TGTGCCAGCATGACGGGGTACTATGAAAAACTGTTTTTT. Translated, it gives CASMTGYYEKLFF.

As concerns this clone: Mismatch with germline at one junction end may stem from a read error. CDR3 protein: CASSSDRIKNF. The DNA of the CDR3 is TGTGCCAGCAGCTCCGACAGAATAAAGAATTTT. The chain carries TRBV6-6 and TRBJ1-5; D possibly corresponds to TRBD1 (5 bases). The CDR3 is made up of 11 amino acids. Germline V gene lookup returns CDR1 MNHNY and CDR2 SVGAGI (reference sequence).

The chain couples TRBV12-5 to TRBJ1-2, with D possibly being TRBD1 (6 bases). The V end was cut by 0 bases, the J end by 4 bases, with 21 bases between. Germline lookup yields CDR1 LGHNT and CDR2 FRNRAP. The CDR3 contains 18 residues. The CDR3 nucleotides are TGTGCTAGTGGTTTGGTAATGGGGGCGGGGACCACCGTCTATGGCTACACCTTC. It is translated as CASGLVMGAGTTVYGYTF.

This CDR3 reads CASSRQESNTEAFF. The CDR3 DNA reads TGTGCCAGCTCACGACAGGAGTCGAACACTGAAGCTTTCTTT. The chain combines TRBV18 with TRBJ1-1, with D possibly being TRBD1 (6 bases). Trimming stripped 4 bases from V and 1 base from J, with 10 bases between. This CDR3 is built from 14 residues. Germline CDR1 KGHSH, CDR2 LQKENI.

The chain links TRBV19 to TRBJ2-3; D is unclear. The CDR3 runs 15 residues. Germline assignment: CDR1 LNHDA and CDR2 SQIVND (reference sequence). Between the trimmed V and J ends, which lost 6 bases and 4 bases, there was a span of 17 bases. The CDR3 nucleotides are TGTGCCAGTAGCCGGTCGGAAAGGTCAGCAGATACGCAGTATTTT. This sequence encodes CASSRSERSADTQYF.

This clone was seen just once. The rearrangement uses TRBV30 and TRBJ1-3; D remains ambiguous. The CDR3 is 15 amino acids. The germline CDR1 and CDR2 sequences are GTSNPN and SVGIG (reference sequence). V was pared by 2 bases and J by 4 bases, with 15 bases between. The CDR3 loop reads CAWSNSRVLGNTIYF. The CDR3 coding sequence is TGTGCCTGGAGTAATTCCCGGGTTTTAGGAAACACCATATATTTT.

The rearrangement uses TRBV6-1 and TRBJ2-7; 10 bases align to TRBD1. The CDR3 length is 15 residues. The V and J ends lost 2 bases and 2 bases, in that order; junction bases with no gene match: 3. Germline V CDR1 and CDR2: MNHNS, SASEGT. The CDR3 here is CASSERGTGAYEQYF. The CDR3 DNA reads TGTGCCAGCAGTGAACGTGGGACAGGGGCCTACGAGCAGTACTTC.

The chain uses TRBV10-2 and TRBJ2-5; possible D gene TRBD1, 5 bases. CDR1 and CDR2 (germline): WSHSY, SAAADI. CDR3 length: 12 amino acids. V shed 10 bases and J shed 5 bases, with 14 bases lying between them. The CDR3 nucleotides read TGCGCCATCGGCAGGGTGGGCGAGACCCAGTACTTC. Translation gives CAIGRVGETQYF.

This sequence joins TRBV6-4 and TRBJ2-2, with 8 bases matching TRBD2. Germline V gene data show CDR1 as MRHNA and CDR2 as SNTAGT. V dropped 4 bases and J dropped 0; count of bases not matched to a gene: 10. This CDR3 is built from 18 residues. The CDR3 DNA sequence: TGTGCCAGCAGTGTCCAGCTAGCGGGCATAGCGAACACCGGGGAGCTGTTTTTT. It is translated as CASSVQLAGIANTGELFF.

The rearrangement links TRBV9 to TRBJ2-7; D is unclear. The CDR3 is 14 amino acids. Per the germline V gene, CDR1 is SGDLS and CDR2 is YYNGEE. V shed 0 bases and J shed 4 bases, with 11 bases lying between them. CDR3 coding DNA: TGTGCCAGCAGCGTAGCGCCTAGTTGGTACGAGCAGTACTTC. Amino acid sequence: CASSVAPSWYEQYF.

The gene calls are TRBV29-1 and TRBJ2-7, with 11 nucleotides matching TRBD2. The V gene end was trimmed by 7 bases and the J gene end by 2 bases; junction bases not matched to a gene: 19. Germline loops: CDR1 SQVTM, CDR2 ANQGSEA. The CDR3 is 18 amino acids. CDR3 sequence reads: CSAYGVSGRASFTYEQYF. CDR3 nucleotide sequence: TGCAGCGCCTACGGGGTTAGCGGGAGGGCCAGTTTTACCTACGAGCAGTACTTC.

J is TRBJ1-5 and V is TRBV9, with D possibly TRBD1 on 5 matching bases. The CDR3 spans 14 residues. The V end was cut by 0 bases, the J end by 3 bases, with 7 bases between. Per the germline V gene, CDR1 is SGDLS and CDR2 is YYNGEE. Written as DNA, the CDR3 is TGTGCCAGCAGCGTAGCGGGGGTCAATCAGCCCCAGCATTTT. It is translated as CASSVAGVNQPQHF.

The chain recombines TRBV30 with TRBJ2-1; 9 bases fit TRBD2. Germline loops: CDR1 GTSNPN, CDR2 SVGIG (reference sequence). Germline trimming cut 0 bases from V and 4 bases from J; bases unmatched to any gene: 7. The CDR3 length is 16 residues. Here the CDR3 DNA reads TGTGCCTGGAGTGTACGAGGGCGGGAGGGATACAATGAGCAGTTCTTC. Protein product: CAWSVRGREGYNEQFF.

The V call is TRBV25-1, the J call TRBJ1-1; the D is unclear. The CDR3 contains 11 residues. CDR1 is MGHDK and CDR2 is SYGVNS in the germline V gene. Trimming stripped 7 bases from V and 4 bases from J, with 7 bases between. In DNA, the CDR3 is TGTGCCAGCATTATCGCCACTGAAGCTTTCTTT. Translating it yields CASIIATEAFF.

This CDR3 reads CASSQTQLNSPLHF. The CDR3 nucleotides read TGCGCCAGCAGCCAGACACAGCTAAATTCACCCCTCCACTTT. V is TRBV4-3 and J is TRBJ1-6, with D unclear. The CDR3 loop spans 14 amino acids. V dropped 3 bases and J dropped 7 bases, with 10 bases sitting between them. From germline, CDR1 is LGHNA and CDR2 YSLEER.

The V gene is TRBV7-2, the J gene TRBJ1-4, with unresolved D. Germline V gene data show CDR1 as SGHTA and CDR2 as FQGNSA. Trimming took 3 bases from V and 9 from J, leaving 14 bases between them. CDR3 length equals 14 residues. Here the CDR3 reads CASSLLGPMKKLFF. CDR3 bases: TGTGCCAGCAGCTTGCTGGGCCCGATGAAAAAACTGTTTTTT.

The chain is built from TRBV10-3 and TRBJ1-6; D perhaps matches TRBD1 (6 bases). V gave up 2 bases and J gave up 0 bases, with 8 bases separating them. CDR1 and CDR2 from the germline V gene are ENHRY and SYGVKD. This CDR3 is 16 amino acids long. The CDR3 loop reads CAISERGSSYNSPLHF. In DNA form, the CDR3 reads TGTGCCATCAGTGAGAGGGGGAGCTCCTATAATTCACCCCTCCACTTT.

The CDR3 protein is CASTTRGGQETQYF. CDR3 bases: TGTGCCAGCACCACCCGGGGGGGCCAAGAGACCCAGTACTTC. The chain uses TRBV6-1 and TRBJ2-5, with 8 bases identical to TRBD2. CDR3 length equals 14 residues. Germline lookup yields CDR1 MNHNS and CDR2 SASEGT. Trimming cost V 7 bases and J 1 base; bases outside gene matches: 5.

CDR3 region: CASSSRLADTGELFF. The DNA for the CDR3 is TGTGCCAGCTCGTCACGACTAGCGGACACCGGGGAGCTGTTTTTT. This chain uses TRBV18 with TRBJ2-2; TRBD2 aligns across 9 bases. Per germline, CDR1 KGHSH and CDR2 LQKENI. This CDR3 is built from 15 residues. V shed 6 bases and J 3 bases; nucleotides not matched to a gene: 5.

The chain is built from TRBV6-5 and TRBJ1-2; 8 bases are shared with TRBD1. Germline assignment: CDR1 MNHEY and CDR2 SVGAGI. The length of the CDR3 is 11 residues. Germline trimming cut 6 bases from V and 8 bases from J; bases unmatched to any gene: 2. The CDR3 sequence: CASSNRGGYTF. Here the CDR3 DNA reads TGTGCCAGCAGCAACAGGGGGGGCTACACCTTC.

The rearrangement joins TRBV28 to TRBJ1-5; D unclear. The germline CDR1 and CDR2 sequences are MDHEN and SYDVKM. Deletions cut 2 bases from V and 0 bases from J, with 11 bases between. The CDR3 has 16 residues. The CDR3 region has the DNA TGTGCCAGCAGTTTAACTGTACCATATAGCAATCAGCCCCAGCATTTT. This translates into CASSLTVPYSNQPQHF.

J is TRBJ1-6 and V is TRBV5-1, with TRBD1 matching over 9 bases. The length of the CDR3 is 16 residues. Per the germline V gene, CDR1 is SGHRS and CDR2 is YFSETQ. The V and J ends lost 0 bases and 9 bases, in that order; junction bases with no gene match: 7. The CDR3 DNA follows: TGCGCCAGCAGCTTGGAAGACAGGGGGGCAGGTTCACCCCTCCACTTT. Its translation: CASSLEDRGAGSPLHF.

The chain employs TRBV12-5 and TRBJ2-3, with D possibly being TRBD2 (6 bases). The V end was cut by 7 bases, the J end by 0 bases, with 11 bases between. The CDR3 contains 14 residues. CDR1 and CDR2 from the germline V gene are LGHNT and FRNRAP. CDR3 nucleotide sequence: TGTGCTAGTGCCGGGGACTGGAGCACAGATACGCAGTATTTT. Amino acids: CASAGDWSTDTQYF.

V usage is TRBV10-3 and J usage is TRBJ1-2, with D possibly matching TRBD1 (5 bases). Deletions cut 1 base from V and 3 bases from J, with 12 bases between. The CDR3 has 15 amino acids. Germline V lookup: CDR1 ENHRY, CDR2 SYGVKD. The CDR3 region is CAISELGQTDYGYTF. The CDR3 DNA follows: TGTGCCATCAGTGAGTTGGGGCAGACGGACTATGGCTACACCTTC.

Here the CDR3 reads CASSPLWDRGADSPLHF. CDR3 nucleotide sequence: TGTGCCAGCAGTCCCCTCTGGGACCGCGGGGCCGATTCACCCCTCCACTTT. V and J are TRBV27 and TRBJ1-6, with D perhaps TRBD1 (5 bases). The V and J ends lost 5 bases and 8 bases respectively, with 22 bases between them. Germline V lookup: CDR1 MNHEY, CDR2 SMNVEV (reference sequence). The CDR3 is made up of 17 amino acids.

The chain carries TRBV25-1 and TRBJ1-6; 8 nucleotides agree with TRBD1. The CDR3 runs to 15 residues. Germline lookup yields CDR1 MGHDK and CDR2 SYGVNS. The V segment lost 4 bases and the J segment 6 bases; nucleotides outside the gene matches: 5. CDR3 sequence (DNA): TGTGCCAGCAGTGCCGGACAGGGTGGTAATTCACCCCTCCACTTT. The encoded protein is CASSAGQGGNSPLHF.